The rows below give T cell receptor beta chains drawn from one sample of a study of response to subunit inactivated influenza vaccine. TCRdb used MiXCR to reprocess the RT-PCR reads, holding one entry per CDR3 protein. The sample lists about 520,000 distinct CDR3 sequences, around 7.7% seen once, with around 14% in the top ten. The source material was PBMCs from blood, sampled roughly 24 months after vaccination. The receptors derive from a man between 50 and 75 years old who received an inactivated influenza vaccine. Both conserved end residues are part of each CDR3. A D gene is named only where the DNA matches it firmly. Rows may omit the clone size; those that give it use once, few, many or a size class.

D gene: NA
clone size: many
J gene: TRBJ1-1
V gene: TRBV20-1
CDR3 DNA: TGCAGTGCTAGAGGAGTCCCGGGCACTGAAGCTTTCTTT
CDR3 protein: CSARGVPGTEAFF

D gene: NA
clone size: few
J gene: TRBJ1-2
V gene: TRBV20-1
CDR3 DNA: TGCAGTGCCCGGACCTTGGGGACCCTCTATGGCTACACCTTC
CDR3 protein: CSARTLGTLYGYTF

D gene: NA
clone size: few
J gene: TRBJ2-7
V gene: TRBV29-1
CDR3 DNA: TGCAGCGTTCTTGGCGGGCGAACCTACGAGCAGTACTTC
CDR3 protein: CSVLGGRTYEQYF

D gene: NA
clone size: few
J gene: TRBJ2-5
V gene: TRBV4-3
CDR3 DNA: TGCGCCAGCAGCCAATCGAAGGGGGAGACCCAGTACTTC
CDR3 protein: CASSQSKGETQYF

D gene: NA
clone size: NA
J gene: TRBJ1-5
V gene: TRBV15
CDR3 DNA: TGTGCCACCAGCAGAGACAGGGGCCTCAATCAGCCCCAGCATTTT
CDR3 protein: CATSRDRGLNQPQHF

D gene: NA
clone size: NA
J gene: TRBJ2-1
V gene: TRBV18
CDR3 DNA: TGTGCCAGCTCAAACCAAAGAGAGGGCAATCCCAATGAGCAGTTCTTC
CDR3 protein: CASSNQREGNPNEQFF

D gene: NA
clone size: few
J gene: TRBJ2-3
V gene: TRBV6-1
CDR3 DNA: TGTGCCAGCAGACCTGAGATAGATACGCAGTATTTT
CDR3 protein: CASRPEIDTQYF

D gene: TRBD2
clone size: few
J gene: TRBJ2-2
V gene: TRBV19
CDR3 DNA: TGTGCCAGTAGTCTTAATAGCGGGAGGACCGGGGAGCTGTTTTTT
CDR3 protein: CASSLNSGRTGELFF

D gene: TRBD2
clone size: few
J gene: TRBJ2-5
V gene: TRBV29-1
CDR3 DNA: TGCAGCGTTGAGGAGACTAGCGGGGGGCGCCAAGAGACCCAGTACTTC
CDR3 protein: CSVEETSGGRQETQYF

D gene: NA
clone size: few
J gene: TRBJ1-1
V gene: TRBV5-1
CDR3 DNA: TGCGCCAGCAGCTTCGCAGAGTACACTGAAGCTTTCTTT
CDR3 protein: CASSFAEYTEAFF

D gene: NA
clone size: NA
J gene: TRBJ1-2
V gene: TRBV28
CDR3 DNA: TGTGCCAGCAGTTTGGGGTTTGGCTACACCTTC
CDR3 protein: CASSLGFGYTF

D gene: TRBD1
clone size: many
J gene: TRBJ2-1
V gene: TRBV28
CDR3 DNA: TGTGCCAGCAGTTCGGGACAGGACAATGAGCAGTTCTTC
CDR3 protein: CASSSGQDNEQFF

D gene: NA
clone size: NA
J gene: TRBJ1-5
V gene: TRBV20-1
CDR3 DNA: TGCAGTGCTACGAGGGTAGTTGGCAATCAGCCCCAGCATTTT
CDR3 protein: CSATRVVGNQPQHF

D gene: NA
clone size: many
J gene: TRBJ2-7
V gene: TRBV5-1
CDR3 DNA: TGCGCCAGCAGCCAACAGCAGTACGAGCAGTACTTC
CDR3 protein: CASSQQQYEQYF

D gene: NA
clone size: many
J gene: TRBJ2-5
V gene: TRBV7-9
CDR3 DNA: TGTGCCAGCAGCTTAGACAACGGCTCGGAGACCCAGTACTTC
CDR3 protein: CASSLDNGSETQYF

D gene: NA
clone size: many
J gene: TRBJ2-2
V gene: TRBV7-2
CDR3 DNA: TGTGCCAGCAGCTTAGGCGGTTTCGGGGAGCTGTTTTTT
CDR3 protein: CASSLGGFGELFF

D gene: NA
clone size: few
J gene: TRBJ2-5
V gene: TRBV4-1
CDR3 DNA: TGCGCCAGCAGCCCTTACGTAGGGAAAGAGACCCAGTACTTC
CDR3 protein: CASSPYVGKETQYF

D gene: TRBD1
clone size: many
J gene: TRBJ2-7
V gene: TRBV27
CDR3 DNA: TGTGCCAGCAGTTTGAGGATGACAGGGTCTTTTTCCTACGAGCAGTACTTC
CDR3 protein: CASSLRMTGSFSYEQYF

D gene: TRBD1
clone size: few
J gene: TRBJ2-7
V gene: TRBV12-3/TRBV12-4
CDR3 DNA: TGTGCCAGCAGAAACGACAGGGGACGTAGCGAGCAGTACTTC
CDR3 protein: CASRNDRGRSEQYF

D gene: TRBD1
clone size: many
J gene: TRBJ2-7
V gene: TRBV14
CDR3 DNA: TGTGCCAGCAGCTATGGACAGGGGATCTACGAGCAGTACTTC
CDR3 protein: CASSYGQGIYEQYF

D gene: NA
clone size: NA
J gene: TRBJ2-2
V gene: TRBV24-1
CDR3 DNA: TGTGCCACCAGTAGGGGCACCGGGGAGCTGTTTTTT
CDR3 protein: CATSRGTGELFF

D gene: NA
clone size: few
J gene: TRBJ2-7
V gene: TRBV7-9
CDR3 DNA: TGTGCCAGCAGCTTAGGGGCAACAGCTCCTTCCTACGAGCAGTACTTC
CDR3 protein: CASSLGATAPSYEQYF

D gene: NA
clone size: NA
J gene: TRBJ2-7
V gene: TRBV28
CDR3 DNA: TGTGCCAGCAGTTTATTTCGAAACTCCTACGAGCAGTACTTC
CDR3 protein: CASSLFRNSYEQYF

D gene: NA
clone size: NA
J gene: TRBJ2-3
V gene: TRBV7-2
CDR3 DNA: TGTGCCAGCAGTCCTCTCCGGTACAGGGTTACAGATACGCAGTATTTT
CDR3 protein: CASSPLRYRVTDTQYF

D gene: NA
clone size: many
J gene: TRBJ2-1
V gene: TRBV9
CDR3 DNA: TGTGCCAGCAGCGTAGACGAGGGGACCTACAATGAGCAGTTCTTC
CDR3 protein: CASSVDEGTYNEQFF

D gene: TRBD1
clone size: many
J gene: TRBJ2-7
V gene: TRBV12-3/TRBV12-4
CDR3 DNA: TGTGCCAGCAGCAGGGGGAACGAGCAGTACTTC
CDR3 protein: CASSRGNEQYF

D gene: NA
clone size: few
J gene: TRBJ2-7
V gene: TRBV7-2
CDR3 DNA: TGTGCCAGCAGCCCTGGGGCCGTCTCCTACGAGCAGTACTTC
CDR3 protein: CASSPGAVSYEQYF

D gene: TRBD2
clone size: few
J gene: TRBJ2-1
V gene: TRBV15
CDR3 DNA: TGTGCCACCAGCAAATTTCTAGCGGGAGGGAAGGATGAGCAGTTCTTC
CDR3 protein: CATSKFLAGGKDEQFF

D gene: NA
clone size: NA
J gene: TRBJ1-6
V gene: TRBV6-6
CDR3 DNA: TGTGCCAGCAGACCCGACGGGGAAGTAGCCCTCCACTTT
CDR3 protein: CASRPDGEVALHF

D gene: TRBD1
clone size: few
J gene: TRBJ2-7
V gene: TRBV11-2
CDR3 DNA: TGTGCCAGCAGCTCGCACAGGGGGGAGTCTCCCTACGAGCAGTACTTC
CDR3 protein: CASSSHRGESPYEQYF

D gene: NA
clone size: NA
J gene: TRBJ1-3
V gene: TRBV7-2
CDR3 DNA: TGTGCCAGCAAGGTGGGGGCTCGGGACACCATATATTTT
CDR3 protein: CASKVGARDTIYF

D gene: NA
clone size: many
J gene: TRBJ1-1
V gene: TRBV10-3
CDR3 DNA: TGTGCCAGCAACAGGGCTTTGAACACTGAAGCTTTCTTT
CDR3 protein: CASNRALNTEAFF

D gene: TRBD2
clone size: few
J gene: TRBJ2-1
V gene: TRBV12-3/TRBV12-4
CDR3 DNA: TGTGCCAGCAGTTTCGGGGGGGCCAATGAGCAGTTCTTC
CDR3 protein: CASSFGGANEQFF

D gene: NA
clone size: NA
J gene: TRBJ1-4
V gene: TRBV20-1
CDR3 DNA: TGCAGTGCTAGATATTCCGGACCAAATGAAAAACTGTTTTTT
CDR3 protein: CSARYSGPNEKLFF

D gene: TRBD1
clone size: NA
J gene: TRBJ2-1
V gene: TRBV10-3
CDR3 DNA: TGTGCCATCAGTGCCCTCGGGACAGGGCCCCTTCAGCAGTTCTTC
CDR3 protein: CAISALGTGPLQQFF

D gene: TRBD1
clone size: many
J gene: TRBJ2-1
V gene: TRBV9
CDR3 DNA: TGTGCCAGCAGCGTCCGGGACAGCACTTACAATGAGCAGTTCTTC
CDR3 protein: CASSVRDSTYNEQFF

D gene: NA
clone size: many
J gene: TRBJ1-2
V gene: TRBV7-6
CDR3 DNA: TGTGCCAGCAGCTTAGCGATGGGGGCAGGGCCTTCAGCTAACTATGGCTACACCTTC
CDR3 protein: CASSLAMGAGPSANYGYTF

D gene: NA
clone size: few
J gene: TRBJ2-1
V gene: TRBV10-2
CDR3 DNA: TGCGCCAGCAGTTCGGGACCGAAAGGGGTGCAGTTCTTC
CDR3 protein: CASSSGPKGVQFF

D gene: TRBD1
clone size: many
J gene: TRBJ1-1
V gene: TRBV28
CDR3 DNA: TGTGCCAGCAGTTATCGGACAGGGGGGTACACCAGGACTGAAGCTTTCTTT
CDR3 protein: CASSYRTGGYTRTEAFF

D gene: NA
clone size: NA
J gene: TRBJ1-5
V gene: TRBV28
CDR3 DNA: TGTGCCAGCAGGTCAGGCCTTGACTTTTATAGCAATCAGCCCCAGCATTTT
CDR3 protein: CASRSGLDFYSNQPQHF

D gene: TRBD2
clone size: NA
J gene: TRBJ2-3
V gene: TRBV24-1
CDR3 DNA: TGTGCCACCAGTGATGCGGGAGGGCGTGATACGCAGTATTTT
CDR3 protein: CATSDAGGRDTQYF

D gene: NA
clone size: many
J gene: TRBJ2-2
V gene: TRBV4-3
CDR3 DNA: TGCGCCAGCAGCCAGGCCCATTACACCGGGGAGCTGTTTTTT
CDR3 protein: CASSQAHYTGELFF

D gene: NA
clone size: few
J gene: TRBJ2-2
V gene: TRBV2
CDR3 DNA: TGTGCCAGCAGCGAAGGACATAACACCGGGGAGCTGTTTTTT
CDR3 protein: CASSEGHNTGELFF

D gene: NA
clone size: NA
J gene: TRBJ2-3
V gene: TRBV7-9
CDR3 DNA: TGTGCCAGCAGACCTTGGACAGACCAACGCACAGATACGCAGTATTTT
CDR3 protein: CASRPWTDQRTDTQYF

D gene: TRBD1
clone size: few
J gene: TRBJ1-1
V gene: TRBV7-9
CDR3 DNA: TGTGCCAGCAGCACGACCGGACAGGGAGGCACTGAAGCTTTCTTT
CDR3 protein: CASSTTGQGGTEAFF

D gene: NA
clone size: few
J gene: TRBJ2-7
V gene: TRBV27
CDR3 DNA: TGTGCCAGCAGCCCATTCAGGAGCTCCTACGAGCAGTACTTC
CDR3 protein: CASSPFRSSYEQYF

D gene: TRBD2
clone size: few
J gene: TRBJ2-4
V gene: TRBV9
CDR3 DNA: TGTGCCAGCAGCTACGGACTAGAGAGAAACATTCAGTACTTC
CDR3 protein: CASSYGLERNIQYF

D gene: NA
clone size: few
J gene: TRBJ2-4
V gene: TRBV6-2/TRBV6-3
CDR3 DNA: TGTGCCAGCAGTACCGGGCCAGGAAACATTCAGTACTTC
CDR3 protein: CASSTGPGNIQYF

D gene: NA
clone size: NA
J gene: TRBJ1-2
V gene: TRBV5-6
CDR3 DNA: TGTGCCAGCAGCTTGGTTTCTCAGGTCTATGGCTACACCTTC
CDR3 protein: CASSLVSQVYGYTF

D gene: NA
clone size: NA
J gene: TRBJ2-7
V gene: TRBV11-2
CDR3 DNA: TGTGCCAGCAGCTTAGTCGGGAAGGGTTCCTACGAGCAGTACTTC
CDR3 protein: CASSLVGKGSYEQYF

D gene: TRBD1
clone size: many
J gene: TRBJ2-1
V gene: TRBV11-2
CDR3 DNA: TGTGCCAGCAGCCTGAGCGGACAGGCCTACAATGAGCAGTTCTTC
CDR3 protein: CASSLSGQAYNEQFF

D gene: NA
clone size: many
J gene: TRBJ2-2
V gene: TRBV11-3
CDR3 DNA: TGTGCCAGCAGCCCCCGAACCGGACCGAACACCGGGGAGCTGTTTTTT
CDR3 protein: CASSPRTGPNTGELFF

D gene: TRBD1
clone size: NA
J gene: TRBJ2-7
V gene: TRBV18
CDR3 DNA: TGTGCCAGCTCACTAAGTGACAGGGAGAACTACGAGCAGTACTTC
CDR3 protein: CASSLSDRENYEQYF

D gene: TRBD1
clone size: many
J gene: TRBJ1-2
V gene: TRBV12-3/TRBV12-4
CDR3 DNA: TGTGCCAGCAGTTATACACCGGGACAGGGCTGGGACTATGGCTACACCTTC
CDR3 protein: CASSYTPGQGWDYGYTF

D gene: NA
clone size: NA
J gene: TRBJ2-7
V gene: TRBV28
CDR3 DNA: TGTGCCAGCAGTTTGCGGGGAACGCGGTGGGGTTCCAAGCAGTACTTC
CDR3 protein: CASSLRGTRWGSKQYF